Reported below is one T cell receptor beta chain. The antigen remains undetermined. These data come from a study of CD8 T cells in Susac syndrome. Whole-study results and caveats: As acknowledged by the study, its TCR sequencing and HLA analysis included a relatively small number of individuals.

Controls matched for sex and age were healthy donors. The CD8+ and CD4+ T cells were isolated magnetically using a negative isolation approach, whereas the TEMRA cells were enriched by FACS. RNA in amounts of 0.5 to 1 ug was reverse transcribed with random hexamers. TCRdb ran MiXCR on the immunoSEQ multiplex PCR reads and lists one entry per CDR3 protein. Among about 160,000 distinct CDR3 sequences listed, just under 95% were seen once. CDR1 and CDR2 from the germline V gene are MNHEY and SVGEGT. V lost 2 bases to trimming and J lost 2 bases; unmatched junction nucleotides: 1. The CDR3 sequence is 15 residues long.

The sequenced sample was CD4+ T cells from PBMCs. The source of this sequence is a human donor in good health. The V gene is TRBV6-2 or TRBV6-3, the J gene TRBJ2-3; 10 bases agree with TRBD1. CDR3 loop: CASSYGTGDTDTQYF. DNA for the CDR3: TGTGCCAGCAGTTACGGGACAGGGGACACAGATACGCAGTATTTT.